Each of the 26 T cell receptor beta chains below was sequenced from the same sample in a study of shared clonotypes between healthy human individuals. Some clones are missing from TCRdb's copy, which holds only in-frame ones; the method was immunoSEQ multiplex PCR. The sample shows 2 million to 2.5 million clones, just over 90% of them seen only once. The sample taken for sequencing was naive CD4+ T cells from PBMCs. The subset denotes: CD45RA+ positively selected. The source of these receptors is a young man in good health. Some clones in this sample may be carry-over from other donors' samples.

The chain couples TRBV28 to TRBJ1-5; 8 positions match TRBD1. Germline V lookup: CDR1 MDHEN, CDR2 SYDVKM. The ends lost 3 bases at V and 7 bases at J; junction bases unmatched: 5. The CDR3 has 14 residues. The CDR3, as DNA: TGTGCCAGCAGTTTGGACAGGGAGGTCCAGCCCCAGCATTTT. Translated, it gives CASSLDREVQPQHF.

The J gene is TRBJ1-1, the V gene TRBV28; weak D call: TRBD1 (6 bases). CDR3 length: 14 amino acids. The germline CDR1 and CDR2 sequences are MDHEN and SYDVKM. Between the trimmed V and J ends, which lost 0 bases and 2 bases, there was a span of 7 bases. The CDR3 sequence: CASSLWGANTEAFF. As DNA, the CDR3 is TGTGCCAGCAGTTTATGGGGGGCAAACACTGAAGCTTTCTTT.

CDR3: CASSSFPDPAYF. CDR3 DNA sequence: TGTGCCAGCAGTTCTTTTCCAGACCCAGCCTATTTT. The rearrangement uses TRBV28 and TRBJ1-3; D unclear. Germline V gene lookup returns CDR1 MDHEN and CDR2 SYDVKM. V dropped 4 bases and J dropped 16 bases, with 17 bases sitting between them. CDR3 size: 12 residues. The full variable domain, with the rest looked up from reference TRBV28 and TRBJ1-3, is DVKVTQSSRYLVKRTGEKVFLECVQDMDHENMFWYRQDPGLGLRLIYFSYDVKMKEKGDIPEGYSVSREKKERFSLILESASTNQTSMYLCASSSFPDPAYFGEGSWLTVV.

The chain links TRBV5-1 to TRBJ2-3; D is unclear. CDR3 length: 14 amino acids. V was cut by 4 bases and J by 6 bases, with 15 bases left in between. Germline CDR1 is SGHRS and CDR2 is YFSETQ. The DNA of the CDR3 is TGCGCCAGCAGCCCGTCGATTGCGGCGGATACGCAGTATTTT. Protein: CASSPSIAADTQYF.

This clone appeared a single time. The chain has TRBV5-1 and TRBJ2-7; the D is unclear. Germline assignment: CDR1 SGHRS and CDR2 YFSETQ. The V end lost 0 bases, the J end lost 2 bases, and 9 bases lay between the germline ends. This CDR3 is 14 amino acids long. For the CDR3, the DNA is TGCGCCAGCAGCTTGGCTGTACAAACCTACGAGCAGTACTTC. Translating it yields CASSLAVQTYEQYF.

Only one count was recorded for this clone. The rearrangement uses TRBV7-9 and TRBJ2-3; D possibly corresponds to TRBD2 (5 bases). Trimming shortened V by 7 bases and J by 3 bases, and 17 bases separated the two germline ends. The germline V gene has CDR1 SEHNR and CDR2 FQNEAQ (reference sequence). The CDR3 has 15 amino acids. CDR3 nucleotides: TGTGCCAGCACCGACTACTATAAAGGGACAGATACGCAGTATTTT. Protein product: CASTDYYKGTDTQYF.

The J gene is TRBJ2-7, the V gene TRBV5-1, with TRBD2 as a possible D gene (5 bases). CDR3 length: 14 amino acids. V was clipped by 5 bases and J by 4 bases, with 16 bases between them. The germline CDR1 and CDR2 sequences are SGHRS and YFSETQ. In DNA form, the CDR3 reads TGCGCCAGCAGTACAAAGCCGGGAACATACGAGCAGTACTTC. Amino acids: CASSTKPGTYEQYF.

With regard to this clone: Other DNA sequences in this sample translate to the same CDR3. The chain carries TRBV28 and TRBJ1-2; D is ambiguous. This CDR3 spans 11 amino acids. V shed 9 bases and J shed 0 bases, with 5 bases lying between them. Germline CDR1 MDHEN, CDR2 SYDVKM. The CDR3 is CASSTNYGYTF. The CDR3, as DNA: TGTGCCAGTTCGACTAACTATGGCTACACCTTC.

The rearrangement joins TRBV11-3 to TRBJ2-7; tentative D call: TRBD2 (5 bases). The germline V gene encodes CDR1 SGHNT and CDR2 YENEEA. With 0 bases removed from V and 5 bases from J, the gap between germline ends came to 11 bases. The CDR3 totals 14 residues. This CDR3 is CASSLDSGKNEQYF. The CDR3 DNA is TGTGCCAGCAGCTTAGATTCGGGGAAGAACGAGCAGTACTTC.

This chain uses TRBV19 with TRBJ1-5; no clear D. CDR3 length: 12 amino acids. Germline assignment: CDR1 LNHDA and CDR2 SQIVND (reference sequence). V lost 2 bases and J 8 bases, leaving 7 bases between the germline ends. The CDR3 loop reads CASSIQSEPQHF. In nucleotides, the CDR3 is TGTGCCAGTAGTATACAGTCTGAGCCCCAGCATTTT.

This chain links TRBV9 with TRBJ2-3, with D unresolved. The CDR3 totals 16 residues. CDR1 is SGDLS and CDR2 is YYNGEE in the germline V gene. V lost 0 bases to trimming and J lost 11 bases, with 22 bases between them. The CDR3 loop reads CASSVDSGPYVPVQYF. CDR3 sequence (DNA): TGTGCCAGCAGCGTAGATTCCGGACCATATGTGCCTGTGCAGTATTTT. The full variable domain, completed using reference TRBV9 and TRBJ2-3, is DSGVTQTPKHLITATGQRVTLRCSPRSGDLSVYWYQQSLDQGLQFLIQYYNGEERAKGNILERFSAQQFPDLHSELNLSSLELGDSALYFCASSVDSGPYVPVQYFGPGTRLTVL.

Here the CDR3 DNA reads TGTGCCAGCGCTTCGGTCTATGGCTACACCTTC. This translates into CASASVYGYTF. This chain connects TRBV5-4 to TRBJ1-2, with D hard to call. The germline gives CDR1 SGHNT, CDR2 YYREEE (reference sequence). V was clipped by 7 bases and J by 4 bases, with 8 bases between them. The length of the CDR3 is 11 residues. The whole variable domain, remainder taken from reference TRBV5-4 and TRBJ1-2, is ETGVTQSPTHLIKTRGQQVTLRCSSQSGHNTVSWYQQALGQGPQFIFQYYREEENGRGNFPPRFSGLQFPNYSSELNVNALELDDSALYLCASASVYGYTFGSGTRLTVV.

Written as DNA, the CDR3 is TGCGCCAGCAGTCGGTTTAATAGCGGGATGGTCGCAGATACGCAGTATTTT. Translation: CASSRFNSGMVADTQYF. The chain has TRBV5-1 and TRBJ2-3; 8 bases agree with TRBD2. After removal of 5 bases from V and 4 bases from J, the junction contained 15 bases not matched to a gene. Germline V CDR1 and CDR2: SGHRS, YFSETQ. The CDR3 length is 17 residues.

The V gene is TRBV7-2, the J gene TRBJ2-1; D not certain. The CDR3 extends over 14 amino acids. Trimming removed 1 base from V and 5 bases from J, with 9 bases in between. The V gene's germline CDR1 is SGHTA and CDR2 FQGNSA. CDR3 residues: CASSLGGPNNEQFF. Here the CDR3 DNA reads TGTGCCAGCAGCTTAGGAGGACCTAACAATGAGCAGTTCTTC.

The V call is TRBV4-1, the J call TRBJ2-4, with D maybe TRBD2 (7 bases). Germline assignment: CDR1 MGHRA and CDR2 YSYEKL. The CDR3 has 14 residues. Trimming stripped 5 bases from V and 3 bases from J, with 11 bases between. CDR3 in DNA: TGCGCCAGCAGCGGGGGCGGGGGCAAAAACATTCAGTACTTC. Translated: CASSGGGGKNIQYF.

This sequence joins TRBV7-2 and TRBJ2-7; 7 bases match TRBD1. The CDR3 is 15 amino acids. Trimming took 1 base from V and 3 from J; bases not matched to a gene: 6. CDR1 and CDR2 from the germline V gene are SGHTA and FQGNSA. CDR3 residues: CASSLDPQGLYEQYF. CDR3 coding DNA: TGTGCCAGCAGCTTAGATCCACAGGGGCTCTACGAGCAGTACTTC.

The genes are TRBV9 and TRBJ2-7; no definite D call. This CDR3 contains 16 residues. Trimming removed 0 bases at V and 1 base at J, with 14 bases between. Per the germline V gene, CDR1 is SGDLS and CDR2 is YYNGEE. CDR3 in DNA: TGTGCCAGCAGCGTAGGCGCAGATAAGGCTTCCTACGAGCAGTACTTC. Translated, it gives CASSVGADKASYEQYF.

This chain connects TRBV7-3 to TRBJ2-3; D is perhaps TRBD1 (6 bases). From germline, CDR1 is SGHTA and CDR2 FQGTGA. The CDR3 runs to 13 residues. V lost 4 bases and J 6 bases, leaving 11 bases between the germline ends. CDR3 region: CASSSNREDTQYF. CDR3 nucleotide sequence: TGTGCCAGCAGCTCGAACAGGGAGGATACGCAGTATTTT. Looking up the rest from reference TRBV7-3 and TRBJ2-3 gives the full variable domain: GAGVSQTPSNKVTEKGKYVELRCDPISGHTALYWYRQSLGQGPEFLIYFQGTGAADDSGLPNDRFFAVRPEGSVSTLKIQRTERGDSAVYLCASSSNREDTQYFGPGTRLTVL.

The gene calls are TRBV30 and TRBJ1-2; the D is unclear. Germline CDR1 GTSNPN, CDR2 SVGIG (reference sequence). V was trimmed by 0 bases and J by 12 bases, leaving 14 bases between them. There are 12 residues in the CDR3. The CDR3 spells CAWSVGQAADTF. CDR3 bases: TGTGCCTGGAGTGTAGGGCAGGCCGCCGACACCTTC.

The V gene is TRBV19, the J gene TRBJ1-2, with D maybe TRBD1 (6 bases). The CDR3 extends over 14 amino acids. Germline V gene data show CDR1 as LNHDA and CDR2 as SQIVND (reference sequence). Deletions cut 3 bases from V and 7 bases from J, with 15 bases between. CDR3 region: CASSISGGHLGYTF. The CDR3 coding sequence is TGTGCCAGTAGTATCAGCGGGGGGCATCTTGGCTACACCTTC.

The J gene is TRBJ1-2, the V gene TRBV28; no reliable D call. Germline CDR1 and CDR2: MDHEN and SYDVKM. V lost 7 bases and J lost 6, with 21 bases in between. The length of the CDR3 is 15 residues. The CDR3 DNA follows: TGTGCCAGCATCGATAGGGCACCCTGGACTCATGGCTACACCTTC. Amino acids: CASIDRAPWTHGYTF.

The chain uses TRBV7-9 and TRBJ2-5, with 10 nucleotides matching TRBD1. Germline V CDR1 and CDR2: SEHNR, FQNEAQ (reference sequence). CDR3 length: 17 amino acids. The ends lost 5 bases at V and 5 bases at J; junction bases unmatched: 14. The CDR3 region has the DNA TGTGCCAGCAGCCGTTCCCTCCGGGACAGGGGTCGGGAGACCCAGTACTTC. It specifies CASSRSLRDRGRETQYF.

The chain has TRBV4-1 and TRBJ2-3; possibly TRBD1 for D (5 bases). Germline values: CDR1 MGHRA, CDR2 YSYEKL. The CDR3 totals 15 residues. Between the trimmed V and J ends, which lost 4 bases and 4 bases, there was a span of 15 bases. CDR3 coding DNA: TGCGCCAGCAGCCTAGGCAGGGTTCCATCAGATACGCAGTATTTT. Translating gives CASSLGRVPSDTQYF.

This clone was seen only once. This chain uses TRBV19 with TRBJ1-2, with D hard to call. Germline CDR1 LNHDA, CDR2 SQIVND (reference sequence). V was pared by 1 base and J by 7 bases, with 13 bases between. The CDR3 has 14 amino acids. The CDR3: CASSIGGYLVGYTF. The DNA for the CDR3 is TGTGCCAGTAGTATAGGCGGATATTTAGTTGGCTACACCTTC.

The chain joins TRBV5-1 to TRBJ2-2; possibly TRBD1 for D (6 bases). This CDR3 contains 14 residues. The ends were cut back, 4 bases at V and 4 bases at J, with 11 bases in the middle. CDR1 is SGHRS, CDR2 YFSETQ, per germline. Written as DNA, the CDR3 is TGCGCCAGCAGCGATACAGGGTCCACCGGGGAGCTGTTTTTT. Translating it yields CASSDTGSTGELFF.

V and J are TRBV4-2 and TRBJ1-1, with TRBD1 matching 7 bases. The germline gives CDR1 LGHNA, CDR2 YNFKEQ. This CDR3 has 13 residues. J lost 11 bases, V lost 1 base, and 7 bases had no gene match. The CDR3 nucleotides read TGTGCCAGCAGCCAAGGGGACAGAGAGACGGCTTTCTTT. Translating gives CASSQGDRETAFF.